The source of this T cell receptor (beta chain) is a study of somatic mutations in cytotoxic T cells in rheumatoid arthritis (dated by TCRdb to about 2017). Study-wide context: Sorted V beta1+ cells also underwent TCRB sequencing, and some V beta antibody-stained T-cell populations were flow-sorted at nearly 100% purity on a FACSAria II or Sony SH800. Whether expanded CD8+ T-cell clones in untreated, newly diagnosed rheumatoid arthritis carry somatic mutations was the study question, and clonality was characterized with TCRB deep sequencing. The median ages of the patient and control groups were essentially identical. A total of around 62 rheumatoid arthritis patients and 15 to 25 healthy controls underwent TCRB deep sequencing.

Paper-wide results and their limitations: CD8+ T-cell clonality in rheumatoid arthritis patients was not significantly different from that in age-matched healthy controls. The largest CD8+ clone made up more than 20% of CD8+ cells in about an eighth of the roughly 65 patients, and blood and synovial fluid shared several identical CD8+ TCRB sequences. Viral specificity could not be ruled out by absence from virus-specific databases, and the antigen targets of the expanded CD8+ clones remained unknown. The finding that TRBV07 was slightly underrepresented in patients was left unadjusted for multiple comparisons. An increase of CD8+ clonality with age was seen in patients (Spearman r=0.49) but not in healthy controls.

Concerning this clone itself: The target of this receptor is not known. Per-nucleotide qualities are absent, and no much larger clonotype sits a single base away.

With a median age of 56 years (range roughly 20-80) and around 50% female, the healthy controls consisted of 20 blood donors whose buffy coats were used. On an AutoMACS, CD4+ and CD8+ cells were isolated via positive magnetic bead selection, and their purity was verified by flow cytometry. Peripheral blood mononuclear cells were isolated by Ficoll-Paque PLUS density gradient separation. DNA from CD4-enriched, CD8-enriched or PBMC samples was extracted using Nucleospin Tissue or Tissue XS kits and then quantified on a Qubit 2.0 fluorometer. TCRB CDR3 sequencing used the immunoSEQ assay on genomic DNA. On the study's bioinformatics: Analyses were restricted to productive TCRB rearrangements. A clone was defined by a unique TCRB CDR3 sequence, and clonality was computed as a productive clonality index based on Shannon entropy. The template counts of each clone relative to the total templates per sample were used to calculate repertoire overlap between two samples. A correlation with a Spearman r of 0.55 to 0.65 was found between V-gene usage by flow cytometry and V-gene usage by TCRB sequencing. The table was pulled from immuneACCESS by TCRdb, which kept in-frame rearrangements only. Such tables lose some clones; where checked, under half of the loss comes from unresolved V genes, and the rest has no known cause. The DNA was the basis for D and trimming; V, J and clone size are from that table. The sample yields roughly 9,400 clones; around three quarters were counted once. The top ten constitute roughly 35% of the sample.

As encoded in the germline V gene, CDR1 is MGHRA while CDR2 is YSYEKL. The CDR3 starts with the cysteine, ends with the phenylalanine, and has 15 residues. The retained sequence is limited to the CDR3, 45 bases, with the frame set at the first base. Trimming accounts for 1 base at V and 4 bases at J, while the number of junction bases matched to no gene is 6. This TCR was sampled from a woman aged 45-65 years in good health. Here the chain combines TRBV4-1 and TRBJ2-5, with 7 bases in between that match TRBD1. What was sequenced was CD8+ T cells sorted from blood. The DNA sequence is as follows: TGCGCCAGCAGCCAAGGCCTGGGACAGCTAGAGACCCAGTACTTC. This yields the protein CASSQGLGQLETQYF.